These 13 T cell receptor beta chains were sequenced from one sample in a study of memory CD4+ T cells and cytomegalovirus serostatus. Libraries were prepared by immunoSEQ multiplex PCR; TCRdb keeps only in-frame clonotypes and omits some of them. The sample yields more than 35,000 clones, around 79% seen once. The sort gate was single viable CD3+CD4+CD8-CD45RO+ cells for memory CD4+ T cells. The sequenced sample consisted of memory CD4+ T cells from blood. These receptor sequences come from an adult in good health and CMV-seropositive.

The chain joins TRBV5-5 to TRBJ2-7; D not certain. CDR3 length equals 13 residues. V was trimmed by 1 base and J by 6 bases, leaving 11 bases between them. Germline V gives CDR1 SGHKS, CDR2 YYEKEE (reference sequence). The CDR3: CASSLRPGGEQYF. In nucleotides, the CDR3 is TGTGCCAGCAGCTTGAGGCCCGGCGGCGAGCAGTACTTC.

This chain joins TRBV5-1 and TRBJ2-5; TRBD2 matches at 8 bases. CDR1 and CDR2 from the germline V gene are SGHRS and YFSETQ. This CDR3 is built from 17 residues. Losses at the gene ends were 0 bases for V and 3 bases for J; bases not matched to a gene: 10. The CDR3 coding sequence is TGCGCCAGCAGCTTGGCCGGGGGGGGGAGAGGTGAAGAGACCCAGTACTTC. Translation: CASSLAGGGRGEETQYF.

This sequence joins TRBV5-4 and TRBJ1-1, with 7 bases lining up with TRBD1. CDR1 is SGHNT and CDR2 is YYREEE in the germline V gene (reference sequence). The CDR3 extends over 14 amino acids. Losses at the gene ends were 4 bases for V and 6 bases for J; bases not matched to a gene: 9. The CDR3: CASSGNRGEAEAFF. In nucleotides, the CDR3 is TGTGCCAGCAGCGGGAACAGGGGCGAGGCTGAAGCTTTCTTT. The whole variable domain, remainder taken from reference TRBV5-4 and TRBJ1-1, is ETGVTQSPTHLIKTRGQQVTLRCSSQSGHNTVSWYQQALGQGPQFIFQYYREEENGRGNFPPRFSGLQFPNYSSELNVNALELDDSALYLCASSGNRGEAEAFFGQGTRLTVV.

The chain links TRBV29-1 to TRBJ2-3; TRBD1 aligns across 7 bases. Germline CDR1 reads SQVTM; CDR2 reads ANQGSEA. V shed 1 base, J shed 0 bases, and the junction held 4 bases outside the gene matches. The CDR3 covers 15 residues. CDR3 loop: CSVEGRQGSTDTQYF. In DNA, the CDR3 is TGCAGCGTTGAAGGCAGACAGGGAAGCACAGATACGCAGTATTTT.

This clone showed up just once. The chain recombines TRBV5-1 with TRBJ2-1; 9 bases match TRBD2. CDR1 SGHRS and CDR2 YFSETQ come from the germline V gene. The V gene end was trimmed by 4 bases and the J gene end by 4 bases; junction bases not matched to a gene: 12. There are 17 residues in the CDR3. As DNA, the CDR3 is TGCGCCAGCAGCCTGTGGGGTTTAGCGGGAGTTTACAATGAGCAGTTCTTC. It yields the protein CASSLWGLAGVYNEQFF.

The J gene is TRBJ2-5, the V gene TRBV5-4; D is perhaps TRBD1 (6 bases). Germline assignment: CDR1 SGHNT and CDR2 YYREEE (reference sequence). This CDR3 has 13 amino acids. Trimming took 3 bases from V and 1 from J, leaving 7 bases between them. CDR3 DNA sequence: TGTGCCAGCAGCTCCAGGGGCCAAGAGACCCAGTACTTC. Amino acids: CASSSRGQETQYF.

In DNA form, the CDR3 reads TGCGCCAGCAGGGGGGGACTAGCGGGAGACAATGAGCAGTTCTTC. Translated: CASRGGLAGDNEQFF. The J gene is TRBJ2-1, the V gene TRBV4-1, with TRBD2 identical over 14 bases. Germline-derived CDR1 and CDR2 are MGHRA and YSYEKL. The CDR3 length is 15 residues. J was trimmed by 5 bases and V by 6 bases; bases with no gene match: 3.

This CDR3 is CASSLGTLNTEAFF. The CDR3 nucleotides are TGTGCCAGCAGCTTGGGTACACTGAACACTGAAGCTTTCTTT. The chain combines TRBV5-6 with TRBJ1-1; D gene ambiguous. Germline V gene sequence: CDR1 SGHDT, CDR2 YYEEEE. The CDR3 is 14 amino acids. The germline V and J ends were trimmed by 0 bases and 0 bases, with 6 bases remaining between them. Full variable domain (rest looked up from reference TRBV5-6 and TRBJ1-1): DAGVTQSPTHLIKTRGQQVTLRCSPKSGHDTVSWYQQALGQGPQFIFQYYEEEERQRGNFPDRFSGHQFPNYSSELNVNALLLGDSALYLCASSLGTLNTEAFFGQGTRLTVV.

The chain has TRBV6-6 and TRBJ1-4; D call uncertain. CDR1 is MNHNY, CDR2 SVGAGI, per germline (reference sequence). The CDR3 totals 13 residues. Trimming stripped 0 bases from V and 8 bases from J, with 7 bases between. The CDR3 DNA reads TGTGCCAGCAGTTACTCGACCCGGGAAAAACTGTTTTTT. It translates to CASSYSTREKLFF.

The chain recombines TRBV25-1 with TRBJ1-1, with 7 positions matching TRBD1. Germline CDR1 MGHDK, CDR2 SYGVNS. The length of the CDR3 is 16 residues. V gave up 1 base and J gave up 5 bases; unmatched junction bases: 10. The CDR3 DNA follows: TGTGCCAGCAGTGAATCCCTCCTCGACAGGGAAACTGAAGCTTTCTTT. Amino acids: CASSESLLDRETEAFF.

In its sample, this clone was seen a few times. This rearrangement joins TRBV6-5 to TRBJ2-5; TRBD2 matches 11 bases. V lost 6 bases and J lost 2; bases outside the gene matches: 5. This CDR3 comprises 15 residues. CDR1 is MNHEY and CDR2 is SVGAGI in the germline V gene. Written as DNA, the CDR3 is TGTGCCAGCAGCCCCCGACTAGCGGGACAAGAGACCCAGTACTTC. Amino acid sequence: CASSPRLAGQETQYF.

For the CDR3, the DNA is TGTGCCAGCAGCTTGGAGGGACGCGGTAACACTGAAGCTTTCTTT. Its translation: CASSLEGRGNTEAFF. This rearrangement joins TRBV5-6 to TRBJ1-1; D is perhaps TRBD1 (5 bases). CDR1 and CDR2 (germline): SGHDT, YYEEEE. CDR3 length equals 15 residues. V dropped 0 bases and J dropped 2 bases, with 11 bases sitting between them.

The rearrangement links TRBV6-1 to TRBJ1-5; maybe TRBD1 (6 bases). This CDR3 is 15 amino acids long. V was trimmed by 0 bases and J by 5 bases, leaving 11 bases between them. CDR1 MNHNS and CDR2 SASEGT come from the germline V gene. The CDR3 sequence is CASSEAKGHHQPQHF. The CDR3 coding sequence is TGTGCCAGCAGTGAAGCCAAGGGACACCATCAGCCCCAGCATTTT.